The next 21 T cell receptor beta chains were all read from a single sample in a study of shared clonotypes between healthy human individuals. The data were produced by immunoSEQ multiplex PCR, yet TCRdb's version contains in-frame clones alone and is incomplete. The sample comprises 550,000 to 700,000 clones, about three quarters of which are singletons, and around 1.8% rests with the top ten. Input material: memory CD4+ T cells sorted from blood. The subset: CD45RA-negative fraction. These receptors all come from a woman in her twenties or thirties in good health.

The CDR3 region has the DNA TGTGCCAGCAGTCCAATGCATACCGGGGAGCTGTTTTTT. It translates to CASSPMHTGELFF. This sequence joins TRBV6-4 and TRBJ2-2; D is undetermined. Per germline, CDR1 MRHNA and CDR2 SNTAGT. The CDR3 is made up of 13 amino acids. Trimming left V 5 bases short and J 5 bases short, with 9 bases between.

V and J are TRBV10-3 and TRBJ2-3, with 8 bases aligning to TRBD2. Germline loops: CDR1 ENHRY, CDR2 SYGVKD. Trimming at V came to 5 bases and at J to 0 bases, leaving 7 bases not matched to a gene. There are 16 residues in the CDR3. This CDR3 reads CAISPGGSSSTDTQYF. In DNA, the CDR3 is TGTGCCATCAGTCCGGGGGGGAGCTCTAGCACAGATACGCAGTATTTT.

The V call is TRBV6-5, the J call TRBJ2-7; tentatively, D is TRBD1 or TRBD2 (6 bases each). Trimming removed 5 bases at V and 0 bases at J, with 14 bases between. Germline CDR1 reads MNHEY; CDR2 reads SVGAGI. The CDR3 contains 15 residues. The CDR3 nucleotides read TGTGCCAGCAGTCGGGGGCGGCTTTCCTCCTACGAGCAGTACTTC. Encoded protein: CASSRGRLSSYEQYF.

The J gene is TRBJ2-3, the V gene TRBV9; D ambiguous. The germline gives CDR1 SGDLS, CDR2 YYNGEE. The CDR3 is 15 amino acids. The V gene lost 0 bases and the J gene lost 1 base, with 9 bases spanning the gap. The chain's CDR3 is CASSVGLERTDTQYF. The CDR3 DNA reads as TGTGCCAGCAGCGTAGGGCTGGAACGCACAGATACGCAGTATTTT.

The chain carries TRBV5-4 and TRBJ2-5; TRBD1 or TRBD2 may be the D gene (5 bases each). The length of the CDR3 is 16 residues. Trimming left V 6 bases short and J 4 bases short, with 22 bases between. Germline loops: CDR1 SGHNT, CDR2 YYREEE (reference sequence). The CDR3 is CASTGAGVGRGETQYF. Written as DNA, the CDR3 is TGTGCCAGCACCGGGGCCGGGGTAGGTCGGGGAGAGACCCAGTACTTC.

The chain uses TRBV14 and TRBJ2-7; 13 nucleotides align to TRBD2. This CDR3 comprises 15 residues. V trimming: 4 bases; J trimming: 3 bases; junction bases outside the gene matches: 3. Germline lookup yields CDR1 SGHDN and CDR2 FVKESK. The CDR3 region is CASSPGTSGIYEQYF. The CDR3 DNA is TGTGCCAGCAGCCCCGGGACTAGCGGGATCTACGAGCAGTACTTC.

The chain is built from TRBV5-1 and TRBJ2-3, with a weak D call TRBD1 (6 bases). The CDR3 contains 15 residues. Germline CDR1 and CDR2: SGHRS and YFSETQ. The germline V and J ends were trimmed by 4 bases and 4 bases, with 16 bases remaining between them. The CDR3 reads CASSHGTRTSDTQYF. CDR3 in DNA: TGCGCCAGCAGCCACGGGACAAGAACCTCAGATACGCAGTATTTT.

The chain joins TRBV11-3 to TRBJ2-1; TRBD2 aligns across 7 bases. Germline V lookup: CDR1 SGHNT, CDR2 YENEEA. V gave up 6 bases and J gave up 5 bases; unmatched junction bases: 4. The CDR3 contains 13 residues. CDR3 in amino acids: CASSASGNNEQFF. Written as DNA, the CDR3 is TGTGCCAGCAGTGCTAGCGGAAACAATGAGCAGTTCTTC.

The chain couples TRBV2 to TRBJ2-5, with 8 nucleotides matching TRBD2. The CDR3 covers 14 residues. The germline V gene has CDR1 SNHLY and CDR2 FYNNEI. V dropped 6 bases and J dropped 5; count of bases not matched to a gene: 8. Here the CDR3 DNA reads TGTGCCAGCAGGGGGACTAGGCTCCGGGAGACCCAGTACTTC. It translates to CASRGTRLRETQYF.

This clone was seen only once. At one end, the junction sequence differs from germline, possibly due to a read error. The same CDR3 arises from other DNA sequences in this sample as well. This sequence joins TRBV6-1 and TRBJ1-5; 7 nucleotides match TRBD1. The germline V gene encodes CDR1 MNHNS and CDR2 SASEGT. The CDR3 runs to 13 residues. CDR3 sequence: CASREDRVKPQHF. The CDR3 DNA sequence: TGTGCCAGCAGGGAAGACAGGGTAAAGCCCCAGCATTTT.

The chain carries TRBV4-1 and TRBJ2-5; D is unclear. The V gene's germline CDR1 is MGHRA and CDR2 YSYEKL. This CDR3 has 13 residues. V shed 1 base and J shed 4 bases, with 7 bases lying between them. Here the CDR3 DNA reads TGCGCCAGCAGCCAAGTTTACGGAGAGACCCAGTACTTC. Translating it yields CASSQVYGETQYF.

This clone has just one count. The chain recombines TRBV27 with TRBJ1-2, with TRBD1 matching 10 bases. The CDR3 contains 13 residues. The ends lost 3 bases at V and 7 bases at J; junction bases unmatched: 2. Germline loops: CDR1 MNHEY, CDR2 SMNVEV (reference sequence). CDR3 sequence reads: CASSFGQGVGYTF. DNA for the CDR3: TGTGCCAGCAGTTTCGGACAGGGGGTTGGCTACACCTTC.

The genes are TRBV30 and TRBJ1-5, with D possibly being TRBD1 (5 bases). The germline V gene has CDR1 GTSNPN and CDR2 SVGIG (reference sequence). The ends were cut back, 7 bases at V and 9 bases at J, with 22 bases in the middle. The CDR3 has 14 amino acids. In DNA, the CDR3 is TGTGCCTTAAATACTAGGGGTCACTCCGGGCCCCAGCATTTT. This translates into CALNTRGHSGPQHF.

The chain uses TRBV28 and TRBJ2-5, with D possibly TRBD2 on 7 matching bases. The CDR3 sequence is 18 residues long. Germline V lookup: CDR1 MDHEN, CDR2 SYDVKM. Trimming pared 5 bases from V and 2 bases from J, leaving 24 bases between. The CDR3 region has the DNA TGTGCCAGCAGTCCCTCCTGGGGGGCGGGGGAGGGACAAGAGACCCAGTACTTC. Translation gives CASSPSWGAGEGQETQYF.

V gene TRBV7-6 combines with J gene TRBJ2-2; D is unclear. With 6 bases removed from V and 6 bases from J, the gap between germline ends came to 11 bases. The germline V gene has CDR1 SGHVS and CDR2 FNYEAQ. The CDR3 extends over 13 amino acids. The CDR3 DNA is TGTGCCAGCAGTCGATCTGAGGCCGGGGAGCTGTTTTTT. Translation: CASSRSEAGELFF.

CDR3 sequence reads: CASTPLGGINYGYTF. Here the CDR3 DNA reads TGTGCCAGCACCCCTCTGGGGGGCATTAACTATGGCTACACCTTC. The chain is built from TRBV27 and TRBJ1-2; D perhaps matches TRBD1 (6 bases). The CDR3 contains 15 residues. Trimming removed 7 bases from V and 1 base from J, with 16 bases in between. The germline V gene has CDR1 MNHEY and CDR2 SMNVEV (reference sequence).

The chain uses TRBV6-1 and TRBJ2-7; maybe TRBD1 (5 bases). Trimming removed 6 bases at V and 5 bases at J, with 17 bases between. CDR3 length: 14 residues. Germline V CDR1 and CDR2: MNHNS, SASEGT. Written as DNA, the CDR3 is TGTGCCAGCAGCCTGGACACTCAACGCGACGAGCAGTACTTC. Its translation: CASSLDTQRDEQYF.

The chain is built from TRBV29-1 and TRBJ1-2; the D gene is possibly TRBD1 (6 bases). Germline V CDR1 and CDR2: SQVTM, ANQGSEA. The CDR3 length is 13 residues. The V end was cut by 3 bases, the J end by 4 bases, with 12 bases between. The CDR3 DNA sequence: TGCAGCGTTGATCCCGGACAGCTCTATGGCTACACCTTC. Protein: CSVDPGQLYGYTF.

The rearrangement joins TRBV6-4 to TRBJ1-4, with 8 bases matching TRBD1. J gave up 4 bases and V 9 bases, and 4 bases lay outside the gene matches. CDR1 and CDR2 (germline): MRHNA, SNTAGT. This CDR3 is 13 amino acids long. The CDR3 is CASPTGVNEKLFF. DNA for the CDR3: TGTGCCAGTCCGACAGGGGTTAATGAAAAACTGTTTTTT.

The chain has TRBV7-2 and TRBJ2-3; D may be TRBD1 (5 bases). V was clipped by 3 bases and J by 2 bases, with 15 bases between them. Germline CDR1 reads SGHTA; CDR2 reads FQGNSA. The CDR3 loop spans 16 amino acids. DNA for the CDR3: TGTGCCAGCAGCTTGTGGTGGACACCTACCACAGATACGCAGTATTTT. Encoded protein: CASSLWWTPTTDTQYF. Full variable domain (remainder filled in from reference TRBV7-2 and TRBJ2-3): GAGVSQSPSNKVTEKGKDVELRCDPISGHTALYWYRQSLGQGLEFLIYFQGNSAPDKSGLPSDRFSAERTGGSVSTLTIQRTQQEDSAVYLCASSLWWTPTTDTQYFGPGTRLTVL.

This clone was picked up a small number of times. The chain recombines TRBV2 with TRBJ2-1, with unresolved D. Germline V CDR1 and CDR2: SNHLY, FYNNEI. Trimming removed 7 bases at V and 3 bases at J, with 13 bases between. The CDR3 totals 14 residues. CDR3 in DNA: TGTGCCAGCACCAGACTGACGGGCTACAATGAGCAGTTCTTC. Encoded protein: CASTRLTGYNEQFF.